These 21 T cell receptor beta chains share one sample of origin, sequenced in a study of T cells in Graves' hyperthyroidism and ophthalmopathy. RNA transcripts served as the template for amplifying TCR beta CDR3 regions. With the HTBI primer set, the TCR CDR3 went through a first round of RT-PCR. One entry per CDR3 protein, called by TCRdb with MiXCR from the multiplex PCR reads. The sample includes about 770,000 distinct CDR3 sequences, around a sixth of them seen just once. The source material was blood. The origin of the receptors is a woman in her forties or fifties with Graves' hyperthyroidism that later progressed to Graves' ophthalmopathy.

At least ten counts were recorded for this clonotype. This chain links TRBV3-1 with TRBJ1-5; D call uncertain. Germline values: CDR1 LGHDT, CDR2 YNNKEL (reference sequence). The V end lost 0 bases, the J end lost 1 base, and 7 bases lay between the germline ends. The CDR3 spans 15 residues. CDR3 in amino acids: CASSQDAGSNQPQHF. CDR3 bases: TGTGCCAGCAGCCAAGATGCGGGGAGCAATCAGCCCCAGCATTTT.

The V and J genes are TRBV27 and TRBJ1-3; 8 nucleotides align to TRBD1. V gave up 6 bases and J gave up 3 bases; unmatched junction bases: 13. CDR3 length equals 17 residues. Looked up from germline, CDR1 is MNHEY and CDR2 is SMNVEV (reference sequence). CDR3 in amino acids: CASSSGTGSQFGNTIYF. CDR3 coding DNA: TGTGCCAGCAGCTCCGGGACAGGTTCCCAGTTTGGAAACACCATATATTTT.

This clonotype was recorded at least ten times. The chain carries TRBV18 and TRBJ2-3, with a weak D call TRBD2 (6 bases). V shed 2 bases and J shed 1 base, with 13 bases lying between them. The CDR3 totals 16 residues. Germline V CDR1 and CDR2: KGHSH, LQKENI. In DNA form, the CDR3 reads TGTGCCAGCTCACCAGGACGCGCTAGCGGCACAGATACGCAGTATTTT. This translates into CASSPGRASGTDTQYF.

This rearrangement joins TRBV6-1 to TRBJ2-1, with TRBD2 identical over 10 bases. With V trimmed by 4 bases and J by 1 base, 16 bases remained unmatched. CDR1 and CDR2 from the germline V gene are MNHNS and SASEGT. The CDR3 spans 20 residues. The CDR3 here is CASSARTSGGSGRSYNEQFF. The CDR3 region has the DNA TGTGCCAGCAGTGCCAGGACTAGCGGCGGATCCGGTAGGTCCTACAATGAGCAGTTCTTC.

The sample holds many counts of this clonotype. This sequence joins TRBV6-1 and TRBJ2-5, with TRBD2 as a possible D gene (6 bases). Trimming left V 1 base short and J 5 bases short, with 11 bases between. The CDR3 is 14 amino acids. In germline, CDR1 is MNHNS, CDR2 SASEGT. CDR3 loop: CASSEEAGRETQYF. As DNA, the CDR3 is TGTGCCAGCAGTGAAGAGGCAGGGAGGGAGACCCAGTACTTC.

The rearrangement joins TRBV7-3 to TRBJ2-3; D call uncertain. The length of the CDR3 is 12 residues. V gave up 5 bases and J gave up 2 bases, with 5 bases separating them. Germline V gene data show CDR1 as SGHTA and CDR2 as FQGTGA. In nucleotides, the CDR3 is TGTGCCAGCAGCGCCTACACAGATACGCAGTATTTT. Residues: CASSAYTDTQYF.

This clonotype was observed a few times. V and J are TRBV5-1 and TRBJ2-5; 8 bases agree with TRBD2. The CDR3 covers 16 residues. CDR1 and CDR2 from the germline V gene are SGHRS and YFSETQ. Germline trimming cut 3 bases from V and 2 bases from J; bases unmatched to any gene: 9. The CDR3 DNA reads as TGCGCCAGCAGCTCCGGTGGCGGGGGGACGCAAGAGACCCAGTACTTC. Translating it yields CASSSGGGGTQETQYF.

The table lists this clonotype with many counts. This rearrangement joins TRBV6-6 to TRBJ2-5; tentative D call: TRBD1 (5 bases). Per germline, CDR1 MNHNY and CDR2 SVGAGI (reference sequence). With 0 bases removed from V and 3 bases from J, the gap between germline ends came to 8 bases. This CDR3 has 14 residues. CDR3: CASSYSSGKETQYF. In DNA, the CDR3 is TGTGCCAGCAGTTACTCTTCAGGGAAAGAGACCCAGTACTTC.

The genes are TRBV6-2 or TRBV6-3 and TRBJ2-4; no definite D call. The CDR3 is made up of 14 amino acids. Trimming pared 2 bases from V and 6 bases from J, leaving 11 bases between. The germline V gene has CDR1 MNHEY and CDR2 SVGEGT. The CDR3 protein is CASSYQISGNIQYF. DNA for the CDR3: TGTGCCAGCAGTTACCAAATCTCTGGAAACATTCAGTACTTC.

This clonotype occurred a few times. The J gene is TRBJ2-5, the V gene TRBV12-3 or TRBV12-4; 9 bases map to TRBD2. The CDR3 loop spans 16 amino acids. V lost 6 bases, J lost 5 bases, and 13 bases stayed unmatched. The CDR3 here is CASRSRASGVRETQYF. In nucleotides, the CDR3 is TGTGCCAGCAGGTCCAGGGCTAGCGGGGTACGGGAGACCCAGTACTTC.

This clonotype was recorded at least ten times. The rearrangement uses TRBV12-3 or TRBV12-4 and TRBJ1-1, with D possibly matching TRBD1 (5 bases). The V gene lost 7 bases and the J gene lost 4 bases, with 16 bases spanning the gap. This CDR3 contains 14 residues. CDR3 coding DNA: TGTGCCAGCACCCCGGTCAGGGTAGGCACTGAAGCTTTCTTT. It specifies CASTPVRVGTEAFF.

The J gene is TRBJ2-7, the V gene TRBV25-1; TRBD1 matches at 9 bases. CDR3 length equals 14 residues. V lost 7 bases and J lost 3; bases outside the gene matches: 7. CDR1 and CDR2 (germline): MGHDK, SYGVNS. The CDR3 reads CASTYRDRDYEQYF. Here the CDR3 DNA reads TGTGCCAGCACCTACCGGGACAGGGACTACGAGCAGTACTTC.

There are many counts of this clonotype. The rearrangement links TRBV6-5 to TRBJ1-2, with D possibly TRBD1 on 6 matching bases. Trimming cost V 0 bases and J 3 bases, with 11 bases left between them. The CDR3 length is 15 residues. From germline, CDR1 is MNHEY and CDR2 SVGAGI. Here the CDR3 reads CASSYSGGQDYGYTF. The CDR3 region has the DNA TGTGCCAGCAGTTACTCAGGGGGACAAGACTATGGCTACACCTTC.

This clonotype was detected once. The V and J genes are TRBV19 and TRBJ1-3; D call uncertain. CDR3 length equals 15 residues. From germline, CDR1 is LNHDA and CDR2 SQIVND (reference sequence). The V gene lost 3 bases and the J gene lost 0 bases, with 9 bases spanning the gap. DNA of the CDR3: TGTGCCAGTAGTATCATGGCCGTCTCTGGAAACACCATATATTTT. Its translation is CASSIMAVSGNTIYF.

This clonotype was seen at least ten times. This chain links TRBV2 with TRBJ2-1; TRBD2 matches 10 bases. The CDR3 is 15 amino acids. V was pared by 7 bases and J by 5 bases, with 8 bases of the junction left unmatched. Looked up from germline, CDR1 is SNHLY and CDR2 is FYNNEI. The CDR3 loop reads CASTPGLAYNNEQFF. As DNA, the CDR3 is TGTGCCAGCACACCGGGACTAGCGTATAACAATGAGCAGTTCTTC.

Comments on this clonotype: A read error is possible here, since a much larger clone lies one base away. This rearrangement joins TRBV12-3 or TRBV12-4 to TRBJ2-2, with 12 bases fitting TRBD2. The CDR3 spans 17 residues. CDR3 loop: CASSRRTSGDYTGGLFF. The CDR3 nucleotides are TGTGCCAGCAGTAGGAGGACTAGCGGGGACTACACCGGGGGGCTGTTTTTT.

This clonotype has just a few counts. This chain joins TRBV6-1 and TRBJ2-7, with 10 bases matching TRBD1. The germline CDR1 and CDR2 sequences are MNHNS and SASEGT. The trim removed 6 bases at V and 7 bases at J, leaving 12 bases unmatched. The CDR3 runs 15 residues. CDR3 sequence (DNA): TGTGCCAGCAGCTCAGCAGACAGGGGGCTTTGGGAGCAGTACTTC. Amino acids: CASSSADRGLWEQYF.

This clonotype has a count of ten or more. The chain joins TRBV30 to TRBJ1-2; TRBD1 aligns across 8 bases. The CDR3 has 13 amino acids. Germline-derived CDR1 and CDR2 are GTSNPN and SVGIG (reference sequence). With V trimmed by 1 base and J by 8 bases, 6 bases remained unmatched. This CDR3 reads CAWSDRAGGGYTF. Here the CDR3 DNA reads TGTGCCTGGAGTGACAGGGCAGGGGGCGGCTACACCTTC.

Points on this clonotype: A junction end diverges from the germline sequence, so it may reflect a read error. V usage is TRBV7-9 and J usage is TRBJ1-2, with 8 positions matching TRBD1. The CDR3 totals 14 residues. The germline CDR1 and CDR2 sequences are SEHNR and FQNEAQ (reference sequence). The CDR3 protein is CASSYPDRGYGYTF. CDR3 coding DNA: TGCGCCAGCAGCTACCCAGACAGGGGCTATGGCTACACCTTC.

The chain joins TRBV19 to TRBJ2-5, with D perhaps matching TRBD1 (6 bases). Germline-derived CDR1 and CDR2 are LNHDA and SQIVND (reference sequence). The CDR3 extends over 12 amino acids. Trimming took off 9 bases at V and 0 bases at J, with 8 bases between the two ends. The CDR3 loop is CASQGYQETQYF. CDR3 DNA sequence: TGTGCCAGCCAGGGGTACCAAGAGACCCAGTACTTC. The variable domain in full, completed from reference TRBV19 and TRBJ2-5, reads DGGITQSPKYLFRKEGQNVTLSCEQNLNHDAMYWYRQDPGQGLRLIYYSQIVNDFQKGDIAEGYSVSREKKESFPLTVTSAQKNPTAFYLCASQGYQETQYFGPGTRLLVL.

Ten or more counts support this clonotype. The chain couples TRBV12-3 or TRBV12-4 to TRBJ1-2; TRBD1 agrees at 8 bases. Germline trimming cut 6 bases from V and 7 bases from J; bases unmatched to any gene: 10. The CDR3 is 14 amino acids. The CDR3 nucleotides read TGTGCCAGCAGCCGGGGACAGGCAGCGTCTGGCTACACCTTC. Translation: CASSRGQAASGYTF.